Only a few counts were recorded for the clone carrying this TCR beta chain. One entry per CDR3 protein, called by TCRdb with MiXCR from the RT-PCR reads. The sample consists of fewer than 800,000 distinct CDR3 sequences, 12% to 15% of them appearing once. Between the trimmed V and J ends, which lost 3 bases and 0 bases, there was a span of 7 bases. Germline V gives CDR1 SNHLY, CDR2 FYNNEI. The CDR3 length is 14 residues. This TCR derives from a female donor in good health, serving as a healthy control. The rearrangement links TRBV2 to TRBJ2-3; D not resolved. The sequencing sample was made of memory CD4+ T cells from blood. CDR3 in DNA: TGTGCCAGCAGTGAGTGGGTTAGCACAGATACGCAGTATTTT. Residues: CASSEWVSTDTQYF.